The clone carrying this TCR beta chain has at least ten counts. Each CDR3 protein gets one entry after TCRdb re-called the 5' RACE reads with MiXCR. The sample contains some 45,000 distinct CDR3 sequences, over 3.5% of which appear only once. These data belong to a study of early T cells in non-severe SARS-CoV-2 infection. CDR1 MNHNS and CDR2 SASEGT come from the germline V gene. V gave up 7 bases and J gave up 2 bases; unmatched junction bases: 9. The CDR3 is 16 residues long. The material sequenced was whole blood. The chain has TRBV6-1 and TRBJ2-3; 10 nucleotides match TRBD2. This receptor was taken from an adult who was a healthcare worker with PCR-confirmed SARS-CoV-2 infection or an uninfected control (not recorded which). The CDR3 is CASTRTSGYVTDTQYF. The DNA for the CDR3 is TGTGCCAGCACTCGGACTAGCGGATACGTCACAGATACGCAGTATTTT.